This record covers a single T cell receptor (beta chain). The sample originates from a study of cytomegalovirus exposure and HLA in healthy donors. 60 Vbeta and 13 Jbeta primers were used in PCR. The assay was immunoSEQ multiplex PCR, and TCRdb's table has in-frame clones only and misses some. The sample lists roughly 120,000 clones; about 80% were seen once. The V gene's germline CDR1 is MGHDK and CDR2 SYGVNS. The CDR3 contains 17 residues. V was clipped by 4 bases and J by 1 base; unmatched bases: 10. Specimen: PBMCs. The chain recombines TRBV25-1 with TRBJ2-1; 7 bases are a match to TRBD2. The TCR was taken from a woman aged 25 to 39 in good health and CMV-seropositive. The CDR3 coding sequence is TGTGCCAGCAGTGGCGGGAGTCAGCCACAGTCCTACAATGAGCAGTTCTTC. Its translation is CASSGGSQPQSYNEQFF.